This T cell receptor (beta chain) was retrieved from a study of CD8+ T cells in alopecia areata. Study outcomes and limitations: Normal scalp had lower clonality than lesional scalp, with alopecia totalis/universalis lesions showing this most strongly.

The CDR3 extends over 13 amino acids. V lost 2 bases, J lost 1 base, and 6 bases lay in between. Germline CDR1 SGDLS, CDR2 YYNGEE. Following extraction, RNA underwent reverse transcription to cDNA, which served as the sequencing template. Sequencing was performed with immunoSEQ multiplex PCR; in TCRdb, only in-frame clones are kept and a portion is missing. The sample records 150,000 or so clones, 45% to 55% being singletons. As to this clone: The antigen remains unidentified.

The sample in question was CD8+ T cells sorted from blood, obtained at week 0. The receptor's source is a human donor with alopecia areata. The genes are TRBV9 and TRBJ1-1; D remains unclear. The CDR3 DNA follows: TGTGCCAGCAGCGTTCTGGGGAACACTGAAGCTTTCTTT. It specifies CASSVLGNTEAFF.